A single sample is the source of the 15 T cell receptor beta chains below, sequenced in a study of early T cells in non-severe SARS-CoV-2 infection. Each CDR3 protein gets one entry after TCRdb re-called the 5' RACE reads with MiXCR. This table has 20,000 or so distinct CDR3 sequences, approximately 4.8% appearing once. The sequenced sample was whole blood. All receptors come from an adult who was a healthcare worker with PCR-confirmed SARS-CoV-2 infection or an uninfected control (not recorded which).

The table lists this clonotype with many counts. The chain uses TRBV4-2 and TRBJ1-2, with 7 nucleotides matching TRBD1. CDR3 size: 15 residues. CDR1 LGHNA and CDR2 YNFKEQ come from the germline V gene. Trimming removed 5 bases from V and 6 bases from J; junction bases left unmatched: 12. The CDR3 DNA follows: TGTGCCAGCAGCTACACCGGGACAGCTCGGGATGGCTACACCTTC. Amino acids: CASSYTGTARDGYTF.

This chain links TRBV7-8 with TRBJ2-5; D is unclear. The V gene lost 6 bases and the J gene lost 0 bases, with 11 bases spanning the gap. The length of the CDR3 is 14 residues. CDR1 and CDR2 from the germline V gene are SGHVS and FQNEAQ. CDR3 sequence: CASRAPGYQETQYF. In DNA form, the CDR3 reads TGTGCCAGCAGAGCCCCCGGGTACCAAGAGACCCAGTACTTC.

This clonotype occurred many times. The V gene is TRBV7-9, the J gene TRBJ2-2; unclear D gene. Trimming took 1 base from V and 4 from J, leaving 10 bases between them. The CDR3 is 15 residues long. CDR1 and CDR2 from the germline V gene are SEHNR and FQNEAQ (reference sequence). In DNA, the CDR3 is TGTGCCAGCAGCTTAGGGCGAGAGGTCACCGGGGAGCTGTTTTTT. Its protein product is CASSLGREVTGELFF.

Ten or more counts support this clonotype. This sequence joins TRBV29-1 and TRBJ2-1; TRBD2 agrees at 8 bases. The CDR3 loop spans 17 amino acids. Trimming cost V 4 bases and J 2 bases; bases outside gene matches: 13. Germline CDR1 is SQVTM and CDR2 is ANQGSEA. CDR3 DNA: TGCAGCGTTGTTTTCAGCGAAGCGGGAGCCCCCTACAATGAGCAGTTCTTC. This gives the protein CSVVFSEAGAPYNEQFF.

As regards this clonotype: At one of its ends the junction is not consistent with the germline gene, which may arise from a read error. The chain employs TRBV30 and TRBJ1-6; D call uncertain. The germline V gene has CDR1 GTSNPN and CDR2 SVGIG (reference sequence). This CDR3 contains 12 residues. CDR3 DNA: TGTGCCTGGAGTGTTAACCGCATCCCCCTCGACTTT. Translation: CAWSVNRIPLDF.

The sample holds many counts of this clonotype. The chain employs TRBV28 and TRBJ1-2; tentative D call: TRBD1 (5 bases). The length of the CDR3 is 14 residues. With 8 bases removed from V and 5 bases from J, the gap between germline ends came to 18 bases. Germline V gene data show CDR1 as MDHEN and CDR2 as SYDVKM. In DNA, the CDR3 is TGTGCCAGCCAGTTCGAGGGGCAGCCTTATGGCTACACCTTC. Residues: CASQFEGQPYGYTF.

This clonotype is labeled medium-sized. V and J are TRBV6-5 and TRBJ2-1; 12 bases agree with TRBD2. Germline CDR1 MNHEY, CDR2 SVGAGI. This CDR3 has 18 residues. V dropped 6 bases and J dropped 5; count of bases not matched to a gene: 14. The CDR3 is CASSRATRTSGIDNEQFF. CDR3 nucleotide sequence: TGTGCCAGCAGCCGCGCAACTAGGACTAGCGGGATAGACAATGAGCAGTTCTTC.

The chain is built from TRBV20-1 and TRBJ2-4; D is unclear. The CDR3 covers 11 residues. Trimming took 5 bases from V and 6 from J, leaving 8 bases between them. The germline gives CDR1 DFQATT, CDR2 SNEGSKA (reference sequence). CDR3 loop: CSAPMGNIQYF. CDR3 bases: TGCAGTGCTCCTATGGGAAACATTCAGTACTTC.

In this sample, this clonotype turned up many times. The rearrangement links TRBV28 to TRBJ1-5; D not resolved. V lost 3 bases and J lost 6, with 12 bases in between. The CDR3 covers 14 residues. The germline V gene has CDR1 MDHEN and CDR2 SYDVKM. The DNA for the CDR3 is TGTGCCAGCAGTTTGACCAGAACGGGTCAGCCCCAGCATTTT. As protein: CASSLTRTGQPQHF.

The CDR3 DNA is TGCGCCAGCAGCTGGATGAATGCGGGAGCCACAGATACGCAGTATTTT. Its protein is CASSWMNAGATDTQYF. The chain carries TRBV5-1 and TRBJ2-3, with 7 positions matching TRBD2. Germline V gives CDR1 SGHRS, CDR2 YFSETQ. The CDR3 length is 16 residues. With V trimmed by 3 bases and J by 2 bases, 9 bases remained unmatched.

The sample holds many counts of this clonotype. V gene TRBV7-9 combines with J gene TRBJ1-1; D is uncertain. Germline V lookup: CDR1 SEHNR, CDR2 FQNEAQ (reference sequence). The CDR3 totals 16 residues. V was shortened by 4 bases and J by 1 base, with 16 bases between the two germline ends. CDR3 nucleotide sequence: TGTGCCAGCAGCTATAGGATGGTAGTACAGAACACTGAAGCTTTCTTT. It codes for CASSYRMVVQNTEAFF.

This clonotype has at least ten counts. The chain has TRBV7-8 and TRBJ2-5; D call uncertain. The CDR3 runs to 13 residues. CDR1 and CDR2 (germline): SGHVS, FQNEAQ. V lost 1 base, J lost 5 bases, and 8 bases lay in between. CDR3 coding DNA: TGTGCCAGCAGCTTAGGGAGTAGGGAGACCCAGTACTTC. Amino acids: CASSLGSRETQYF.

The sample holds many counts of this clonotype. The rearrangement links TRBV6-4 to TRBJ2-3; 10 nucleotides match TRBD1. The CDR3 has 15 amino acids. Germline V gene sequence: CDR1 MRHNA, CDR2 SNTAGT. J lost 2 bases, V lost 6 bases, and 5 bases had no gene match. The CDR3 nucleotides are TGTGCCAGCAGATCCGGGACAGGGGACACAGATACGCAGTATTTT. It specifies CASRSGTGDTDTQYF.

The chain joins TRBV6-2 or TRBV6-3 to TRBJ2-7; 7 nucleotides align to TRBD1. The ends lost 8 bases at V and 2 bases at J; junction bases unmatched: 3. This CDR3 comprises 12 residues. Germline CDR1 reads MNHEY; CDR2 reads SVGEGT. CDR3 protein: CASGTATYEQYF. CDR3 in DNA: TGTGCCAGCGGGACAGCGACCTACGAGCAGTACTTC.

In its sample, this clonotype was seen many times. V gene TRBV5-1 combines with J gene TRBJ2-7, with TRBD2 matching over 9 bases. V shed 2 bases and J 5 bases; nucleotides not matched to a gene: 2. From germline, CDR1 is SGHRS and CDR2 YFSETQ. The CDR3 has 13 residues. CDR3 amino acids: CASSFLAGNEQYF. The DNA of the CDR3 is TGCGCCAGCAGCTTTCTAGCGGGAAACGAGCAGTACTTC.